These T cell receptor beta chains were read from a single sample in a study of identical twins. TCRdb called the 5' RACE reads again in MiXCR, with one record for every CDR3 protein. The sample lists approximately 700,000 distinct CDR3 sequences, roughly 20% occurring once. This same sample was also part of a study on T cells expressing NK-cell markers.

Material: PBMCs. The origin of the receptors is a woman between 18 and 29 years old in good health. Each CDR3 is given with its conserved first and last residue. Each record gives: CDR3 DNA, CDR3 protein, J gene, V gene, clone size, D gene, CDR3 length. A D gene is named only where the DNA matches it firmly. Part of the rows lack a size; the others show once, few, many or a class for expanded clones.

DNA: TGTGCCAGCAGCGTCAGGGGGAAGCATTACTACGAGCAGTACTTC; CDR3: CASSVRGKHYYEQYF; J: TRBJ2-7; V: TRBV12-3/TRBV12-4; size: few; D: TRBD1; length: 15
DNA: TGTGCCAGCAGTCAGCGACGACAGGGTAACGCCGGGGAGCTGTTTTTT; CDR3: CASSQRRQGNAGELFF; J: TRBJ2-2; V: TRBV6-2/TRBV6-3; size: many; D: TRBD1; length: 16
DNA: TGTGCCAGCAGCTTAGCGGGAGTCTTGGAAAAACTGTTTTTT; CDR3: CASSLAGVLEKLFF; J: TRBJ1-4; V: TRBV7-9; size: .; D: .; length: 14
DNA: TGTGCCACCAGTGATTCCCGAGCGGGGGGCAGGGACGAGCAGTTCTTC; CDR3: CATSDSRAGGRDEQFF; J: TRBJ2-1; V: TRBV24-1; size: .; D: TRBD2; length: 16
DNA: TGCGCCAGCAGTCCATCGAGGACAGGGGGGAACACCGGGGAGCTGTTTTTT; CDR3: CASSPSRTGGNTGELFF; J: TRBJ2-2; V: TRBV10-1; size: .; D: TRBD1; length: 17
DNA: TGTGCCAGCAGCTCTAGGACAGGGGGCGAGCAGTACTTC; CDR3: CASSSRTGGEQYF; J: TRBJ2-7; V: TRBV7-9; size: .; D: TRBD1; length: 13
DNA: TGCGCCAGCAGCTTGGGACGGCAGGAGCTCAACTATGGCTACACCTTC; CDR3: CASSLGRQELNYGYTF; J: TRBJ1-2; V: TRBV5-1; size: .; D: .; length: 16
DNA: TGCGCCAGCAGCCCCGGGAAGGGGTGGAACACCGGGGAGCTGTTTTTT; CDR3: CASSPGKGWNTGELFF; J: TRBJ2-2; V: TRBV5-1; size: few; D: .; length: 16
DNA: TGCAGTGCCTCCCGGGACAGGGAGCAGTTCTTC; CDR3: CSASRDREQFF; J: TRBJ2-1; V: TRBV20-1; size: .; D: TRBD1; length: 11
DNA: TGTGCCACCAGTGATCTACAGGGTACCGGGGAGCTGTTTTTT; CDR3: CATSDLQGTGELFF; J: TRBJ2-2; V: TRBV24-1; size: .; D: .; length: 14
DNA: TGTGCCAGCAGCTTTCCTCCGACAGCCCCCTACGAGCAGTACTTC; CDR3: CASSFPPTAPYEQYF; J: TRBJ2-7; V: TRBV7-9; size: .; D: .; length: 15
DNA: TGTGCCAGCAGCCAAGGGAGCAAGGGACTAGCGGGCGAGCAGTACTTC; CDR3: CASSQGSKGLAGEQYF; J: TRBJ2-7; V: TRBV3-1; size: .; D: TRBD2; length: 16
DNA: TGTGCCAGCAGCTCTCAAGTCCTGAACGGGAACATTCAGTACTTC; CDR3: CASSSQVLNGNIQYF; J: TRBJ2-4; V: TRBV11-2; size: few; D: .; length: 15
DNA: TGTGCCAGCAGCTTGGGCGGGAGACGTGGAGATACGCAGTATTTT; CDR3: CASSLGGRRGDTQYF; J: TRBJ2-3; V: TRBV5-6; size: .; D: TRBD2; length: 15
DNA: TGTGCCAGCAGCCCCGGGACTAGTCGAGCCTACGAGCAGTACTTC; CDR3: CASSPGTSRAYEQYF; J: TRBJ2-7; V: TRBV9; size: .; D: TRBD2; length: 15
DNA: TGTGCCAGCAGGAGGACAGGTCCCTATGGCTACACCTTC; CDR3: CASRRTGPYGYTF; J: TRBJ1-2; V: TRBV12-3/TRBV12-4; size: few; D: TRBD1; length: 13
DNA: TGCAGCGTCAGGGACAGCTCCTACAATGAGCAGTTCTTC; CDR3: CSVRDSSYNEQFF; J: TRBJ2-1; V: TRBV29-1; size: few; D: TRBD1; length: 13
DNA: TGTGCCAGCAGGTCTAGGCCCCAAGAGACCCAGTACTTC; CDR3: CASRSRPQETQYF; J: TRBJ2-5; V: TRBV6-1; size: few; D: .; length: 13
DNA: TGTGCCAGCAGCCCGGACAGGATCAACTATGGCTACACCTTC; CDR3: CASSPDRINYGYTF; J: TRBJ1-2; V: TRBV7-9; size: .; D: TRBD1; length: 14
DNA: TGTGCTAGTGGTTCGGCCGGGACTAGCGGGAGTGGGAATGAGCAGTTCTTC; CDR3: CASGSAGTSGSGNEQFF; J: TRBJ2-1; V: TRBV12-5; size: .; D: TRBD2; length: 17
DNA: TGTGCCAGCACCAAATTAACCGGGCCAGAGAGAAACACCATATATTTT; CDR3: CASTKLTGPERNTIYF; J: TRBJ1-3; V: TRBV12-3/TRBV12-4; size: few; D: .; length: 16
DNA: TGCAGCGTTCCTCAAGGGGTGTACGAGCAGTTCTTC; CDR3: CSVPQGVYEQFF; J: TRBJ2-1; V: TRBV29-1; size: few; D: .; length: 12
DNA: TGCGCCAGCAGCCAAGATCCCGGACAGGGGGCCAACGTCCTGACTTTC; CDR3: CASSQDPGQGANVLTF; J: TRBJ2-6; V: TRBV4-3; size: many; D: .; length: 16
DNA: TGCAGTGCAACAGGTAGCAATCAGCCCCAGCATTTT; CDR3: CSATGSNQPQHF; J: TRBJ1-5; V: TRBV20-1; size: few; D: .; length: 12
DNA: TGTGCCAGCAGCTTGGTTCCGGGGCTAGGAAACGAGCAGTACTTC; CDR3: CASSLVPGLGNEQYF; J: TRBJ2-7; V: TRBV5-5; size: .; D: .; length: 15
DNA: TGTGCCAGCAGCCCTACCCACGGGGCAAAGGGGTCCACAGATACGCAGTATTTT; CDR3: CASSPTHGAKGSTDTQYF; J: TRBJ2-3; V: TRBV6-1; size: .; D: .; length: 18
DNA: TGTGCCAGCAGGCGGACAGGGGTTTTAGAGACCCAGTACTTC; CDR3: CASRRTGVLETQYF; J: TRBJ2-5; V: TRBV4-2; size: .; D: TRBD1; length: 14
DNA: TGTGCCAGCAGGCGGACAGGAGACAATGAGCAGTTCTTC; CDR3: CASRRTGDNEQFF; J: TRBJ2-1; V: TRBV6-2/TRBV6-3; size: few; D: TRBD1; length: 13
DNA: TGCGCCAGCAGCTTGGATTGGGGGGCTGGCTACACCTTC; CDR3: CASSLDWGAGYTF; J: TRBJ1-2; V: TRBV5-1; size: few; D: .; length: 13
DNA: TGTGCCACCAGCAGAGGGACCTCTCGGAACAACATTCAGTACTTC; CDR3: CATSRGTSRNNIQYF; J: TRBJ2-4; V: TRBV15; size: .; D: .; length: 15
DNA: TGTGCCAGCAGCTTTGGCAGTTCAAGTGTCTATGGCTACACCTTC; CDR3: CASSFGSSSVYGYTF; J: TRBJ1-2; V: TRBV11-2; size: .; D: .; length: 15
DNA: TGTGCCAGCACCCAAGGACAGCCTAATCAGCCCCAGCATTTT; CDR3: CASTQGQPNQPQHF; J: TRBJ1-5; V: TRBV12-3/TRBV12-4; size: .; D: .; length: 14
DNA: TGCAGCGTTGTGACTGACTTCTCCTACGAGCAGTACTTC; CDR3: CSVVTDFSYEQYF; J: TRBJ2-7; V: TRBV29-1; size: .; D: .; length: 13
DNA: TGTGCCTGGAGTTTGCTAGCGGCAACCAATGAGCAGTTCTTC; CDR3: CAWSLLAATNEQFF; J: TRBJ2-1; V: TRBV30; size: few; D: TRBD2; length: 14
DNA: TGTGCCAGCAGTGTAAGGACAGGGAACACCGGGGAGCTGTTTTTT; CDR3: CASSVRTGNTGELFF; J: TRBJ2-2; V: TRBV6-1; size: .; D: TRBD1; length: 15
DNA: TGCGCCAGCAGCTGGGCCCTACTTGAAGGGCAGTTCTTC; CDR3: CASSWALLEGQFF; J: TRBJ2-1; V: TRBV5-1; size: few; D: .; length: 13
DNA: TGCAGCGTTGCCAACAATACAGGGGTTTACAATGAGCAGTTCTTC; CDR3: CSVANNTGVYNEQFF; J: TRBJ2-1; V: TRBV29-1; size: few; D: TRBD1; length: 15
DNA: TGCAGCGTTGCCCGGCCGGCCCTGGGCCTCAGCTCCTACAATGAGCAGTTCTTC; CDR3: CSVARPALGLSSYNEQFF; J: TRBJ2-1; V: TRBV29-1; size: few; D: .; length: 18
DNA: TGTGCCAGCAGCCATAGGACTAGCGGGACCTACGAGCAGTACTTC; CDR3: CASSHRTSGTYEQYF; J: TRBJ2-7; V: TRBV7-9; size: .; D: TRBD2; length: 15
DNA: TGTGCCATCCAAGTTGCTAGCGGGAGAGACACCGGGGAGCTGTTTTTT; CDR3: CAIQVASGRDTGELFF; J: TRBJ2-2; V: TRBV10-3; size: many; D: TRBD2; length: 16
DNA: TGTGCCAGCAGCGTAGCGGGGGCGGCTCTTACCCAGTACTTC; CDR3: CASSVAGAALTQYF; J: TRBJ2-5; V: TRBV9; size: .; D: .; length: 14
DNA: TGTGCCAGCAGCTTCGCGGGAGGTGGGTACTACGAGCAGTACTTC; CDR3: CASSFAGGGYYEQYF; J: TRBJ2-7; V: TRBV7-2; size: .; D: TRBD2; length: 15